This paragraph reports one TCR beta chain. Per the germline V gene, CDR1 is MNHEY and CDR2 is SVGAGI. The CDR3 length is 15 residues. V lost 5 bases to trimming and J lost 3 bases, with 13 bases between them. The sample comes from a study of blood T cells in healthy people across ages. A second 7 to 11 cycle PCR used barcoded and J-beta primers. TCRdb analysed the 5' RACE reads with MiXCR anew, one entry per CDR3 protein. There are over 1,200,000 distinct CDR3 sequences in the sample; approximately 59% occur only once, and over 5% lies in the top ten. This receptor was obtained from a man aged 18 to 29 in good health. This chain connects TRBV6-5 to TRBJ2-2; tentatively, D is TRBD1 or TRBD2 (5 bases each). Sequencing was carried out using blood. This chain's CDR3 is CASSDPGPYTGELFF. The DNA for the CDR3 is TGTGCCAGCAGTGATCCGGGACCATACACCGGGGAGCTGTTTTTT.